Following are 13 T cell receptor beta chains from one sample sequenced in a study of regulatory T cells in long-lasting Graves disease. Time point in this sample: persistent/refractory GD, antithyroid drugs over 5 years with positive TRAb. Preparation of the TCR library used RNA extracted from PBMCs. CDR3 regions were amplified by Arm-PCR using iRepertoire HTBI primers to build TCR beta libraries. MiXCR, applied by TCRdb to the multiplex PCR reads, yields one record per CDR3 protein. Among some 370,000 distinct CDR3 sequences listed, approximately 25% were seen once. The source material was peripheral blood mononuclear cells (PBMCs), sampled when the disease was refractory, from a patient treated with antithyroid drugs. These TCRs come from a woman in her thirties or forties with Graves disease.

This clonotype was found many times. V and J are TRBV28 and TRBJ1-5; 8 bases fit TRBD1. CDR1 and CDR2 (germline): MDHEN, SYDVKM. J lost 3 bases, V lost 3 bases, and 4 bases had no gene match. The CDR3 is 15 residues long. The CDR3 reads CASSFGTGYNQPQHF. The CDR3 region has the DNA TGTGCCAGCAGTTTTGGGACAGGCTACAATCAGCCCCAGCATTTT. The variable domain in full, completed from reference TRBV28 and TRBJ1-5, reads DVKVTQSSRYLVKRTGEKVFLECVQDMDHENMFWYRQDPGLGLRLIYFSYDVKMKEKGDIPEGYSVSREKKERFSLILESASTNQTSMYLCASSFGTGYNQPQHFGDGTRLSIL.

This clonotype was counted ten times or more. This chain joins TRBV6-1 and TRBJ1-1; TRBD1 matches 7 bases. J lost 5 bases, V lost 6 bases, and 15 bases had no gene match. Per germline, CDR1 MNHNS and CDR2 SASEGT. The CDR3 covers 16 residues. CDR3 nucleotides: TGTGCCAGCAGACCCGGGACAGCGTCCTTTGTGACTGAAGCTTTCTTT. Its translation: CASRPGTASFVTEAFF.

V usage is TRBV27 and J usage is TRBJ2-7; perhaps D is TRBD1 or TRBD2 (6 bases each). The CDR3 length is 16 residues. In germline, CDR1 is MNHEY, CDR2 SMNVEV (reference sequence). Between the trimmed V and J ends, which lost 6 bases and 4 bases, there was a span of 22 bases. The DNA for the CDR3 is TGTGCCAGCAGCCATAGACGGGGGCTAGGAACGTACGAGCAGTACTTC. Protein product: CASSHRRGLGTYEQYF.

This chain connects TRBV28 to TRBJ2-1; weak D call: TRBD1 (6 bases). Trimming took 11 bases from V and 2 from J, leaving 19 bases between them. CDR1 MDHEN and CDR2 SYDVKM come from the germline V gene. The CDR3 runs 15 residues. The chain's CDR3 is CASYSGVNPYNEQFF. Here the CDR3 DNA reads TGTGCCTCGTATTCAGGGGTCAATCCCTACAATGAGCAGTTCTTC.

This chain joins TRBV5-1 and TRBJ2-7; 8 bases are shared with TRBD1. V shed 6 bases, J shed 3 bases, and the junction held 5 bases outside the gene matches. The germline gives CDR1 SGHRS, CDR2 YFSETQ. The CDR3 is 13 residues long. The CDR3 protein is CASKVDRGYEQYF. The CDR3 DNA follows: TGCGCCAGCAAAGTAGACAGGGGCTACGAGCAGTACTTC.

This clonotype was counted at least ten times. The chain employs TRBV11-2 and TRBJ1-4; D is undetermined. V was pared by 5 bases and J by 8 bases, with 12 bases between. Germline V gene lookup returns CDR1 SGHAT and CDR2 FQNNGV. CDR3 length equals 13 residues. The CDR3 sequence is CASSTGRIEKLFF. The CDR3 DNA sequence: TGTGCCAGCAGCACCGGACGTATAGAAAAACTGTTTTTT.

A few counts support this clonotype. This chain uses TRBV6-2 or TRBV6-3 with TRBJ2-7, with TRBD1 matching over 9 bases. The CDR3 has 18 amino acids. Germline V gene sequence: CDR1 MNHEY, CDR2 SVGEGT. V trimming: 5 bases; J trimming: 5 bases; junction bases outside the gene matches: 19. CDR3 sequence: CASSPPSGAGTGIHEQYF. CDR3 in DNA: TGTGCCAGCAGTCCCCCCTCAGGGGCAGGGACAGGGATCCACGAGCAGTACTTC.

This clonotype was counted at least ten times. This rearrangement joins TRBV12-3 or TRBV12-4 to TRBJ1-5; D is unclear. The CDR3 spans 14 residues. V was cut by 3 bases and J by 6 bases, with 12 bases left in between. CDR3 in DNA: TGTGCCAGCAGTTTTCGGGGAAAAGGTCAGCCCCAGCATTTT. Translation gives CASSFRGKGQPQHF.

The CDR3 region is CASSWGLLMPQETQYF. In DNA form, the CDR3 reads TGTGCCAGCAGCTGGGGACTTCTTATGCCCCAAGAGACCCAGTACTTC. The chain has TRBV5-6 and TRBJ2-5; the D gene is possibly TRBD2 (6 bases). Germline assignment: CDR1 SGHDT and CDR2 YYEEEE. The CDR3 runs to 16 residues. With 3 bases removed from V and 1 base from J, the gap between germline ends came to 16 bases.

This clonotype was detected many times. The V gene is TRBV28, the J gene TRBJ1-4, with a tentative D call TRBD1 (5 bases). Trimming shortened V by 4 bases and J by 3 bases, and 15 bases separated the two germline ends. CDR3 length equals 16 residues. Per germline, CDR1 MDHEN and CDR2 SYDVKM. For the CDR3, the DNA is TGTGCCAGCAGTTATCCAGGGCCCCGTCCTAATGAAAAACTGTTTTTT. Its protein is CASSYPGPRPNEKLFF.

The CDR3: CASSVWGQYQETQYF. CDR3 coding DNA: TGTGCCAGCTCCGTTTGGGGACAATACCAAGAGACCCAGTACTTC. The gene calls are TRBV27 and TRBJ2-5; D perhaps matches TRBD1 (6 bases). Deletions cut 8 bases from V and 0 bases from J, with 16 bases between. Germline V gene sequence: CDR1 MNHEY, CDR2 SMNVEV (reference sequence). This CDR3 region has 15 residues.

This clonotype was seen only a few times. V and J are TRBV7-9 and TRBJ1-1; D may be TRBD1 (5 bases). CDR1 and CDR2 from the germline V gene are SEHNR and FQNEAQ (reference sequence). The V gene lost 5 bases and the J gene lost 3 bases, with 13 bases spanning the gap. The CDR3 sequence is 14 residues long. The CDR3 region has the DNA TGTGCCAGCAGCCCGACGAGGGGCCACACTGAAGCTTTCTTT. This sequence encodes CASSPTRGHTEAFF.

This clonotype occurred a few times. The V gene is TRBV6-1, the J gene TRBJ2-6, with D unresolved. Per the germline V gene, CDR1 is MNHNS and CDR2 is SASEGT. Trimming cost V 2 bases and J 4 bases, with 9 bases left between them. This CDR3 has 15 residues. The chain's CDR3 is CASSETQSGANVLTF. The CDR3 region has the DNA TGTGCCAGCAGTGAAACGCAATCCGGGGCCAACGTCCTGACTTTC.